This TCR beta chain was recovered during a study of Graves' ophthalmopathy and Graves' hyperthyroidism. CDR1 and CDR2 (germline): SGHNT, YYREEE (reference sequence). The V end lost 4 bases, the J end lost 5 bases, and 15 bases lay between the germline ends. The CDR3 consists of 15 residues. Whole-study findings and limits: In blood, most expanded thyroid clonotypes above 0.001 frequency were also detected.

This clonotype was seen once. The antigen is undetermined. Amplified TCR beta CDR3 regions were obtained using RNA transcripts as template. RT-PCR was first run with HTBI primers, then multiplex PCR in a second round. TCRdb processed the multiplex PCR reads anew with MiXCR; each CDR3 protein has one entry. The sample lists about 420,000 distinct CDR3 sequences; 20% to 25% were seen once. The source of this sequence is a woman between 18 and 29 years old with stable Graves' hyperthyroidism. The chain carries TRBV5-4 and TRBJ2-2; the D gene is possibly TRBD1 (6 bases). Sequenced: peripheral blood. The CDR3 is CASSMGQLLTGELFF. CDR3 bases: TGTGCCAGCAGCATGGGACAACTCCTAACCGGGGAGCTGTTTTTT.